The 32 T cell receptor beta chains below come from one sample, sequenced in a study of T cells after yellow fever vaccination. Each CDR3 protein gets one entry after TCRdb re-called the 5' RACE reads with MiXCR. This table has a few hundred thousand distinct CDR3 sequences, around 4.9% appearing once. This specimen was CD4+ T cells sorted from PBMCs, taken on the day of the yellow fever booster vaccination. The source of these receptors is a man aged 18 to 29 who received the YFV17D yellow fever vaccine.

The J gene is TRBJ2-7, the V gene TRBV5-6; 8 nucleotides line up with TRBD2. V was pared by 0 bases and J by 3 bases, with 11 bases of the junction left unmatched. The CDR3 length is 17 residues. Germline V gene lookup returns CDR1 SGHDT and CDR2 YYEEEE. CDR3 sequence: CASSLGLGSGDHYEQYV. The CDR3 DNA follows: TGTGCCAGCAGCTTGGGATTAGGTAGCGGGGACCACTACGAGCAGTACGTC.

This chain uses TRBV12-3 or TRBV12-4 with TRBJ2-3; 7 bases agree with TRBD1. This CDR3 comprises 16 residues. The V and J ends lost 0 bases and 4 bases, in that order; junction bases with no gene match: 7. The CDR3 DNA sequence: TGTGCCAGCAGTTTAGCAGGGGGCCGGAGCGCAGATACGCAGTATTTT. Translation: CASSLAGGRSADTQYF.

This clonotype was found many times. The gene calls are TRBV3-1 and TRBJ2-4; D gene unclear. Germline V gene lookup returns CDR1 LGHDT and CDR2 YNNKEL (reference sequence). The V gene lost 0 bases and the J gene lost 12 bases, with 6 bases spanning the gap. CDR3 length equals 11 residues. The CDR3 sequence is CASSQDGAQYF. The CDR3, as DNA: TGTGCCAGCAGCCAAGATGGCGCTCAGTACTTC.

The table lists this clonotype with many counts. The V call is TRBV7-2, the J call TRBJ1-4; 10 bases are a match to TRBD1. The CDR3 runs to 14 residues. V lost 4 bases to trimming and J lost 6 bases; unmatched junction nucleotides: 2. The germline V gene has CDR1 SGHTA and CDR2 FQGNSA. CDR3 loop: CASSWGTGDEKLFF. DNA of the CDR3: TGTGCCAGCAGCTGGGGGACAGGGGATGAAAAACTGTTTTTT. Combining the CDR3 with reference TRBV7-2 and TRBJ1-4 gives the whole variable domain GAGVSQSPSNKVTEKGKDVELRCDPISGHTALYWYRQSLGQGLEFLIYFQGNSAPDKSGLPSDRFSAERTGGSVSTLTIQRTQQEDSAVYLCASSWGTGDEKLFFGSGTQLSVL.

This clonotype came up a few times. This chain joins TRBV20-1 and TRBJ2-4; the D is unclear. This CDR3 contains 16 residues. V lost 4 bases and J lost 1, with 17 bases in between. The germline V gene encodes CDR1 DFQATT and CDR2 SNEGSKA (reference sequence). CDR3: CSATDPSSTAKNIQYF. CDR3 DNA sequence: TGCAGTGCTACCGACCCCTCTTCCACGGCCAAAAACATTCAGTACTTC.

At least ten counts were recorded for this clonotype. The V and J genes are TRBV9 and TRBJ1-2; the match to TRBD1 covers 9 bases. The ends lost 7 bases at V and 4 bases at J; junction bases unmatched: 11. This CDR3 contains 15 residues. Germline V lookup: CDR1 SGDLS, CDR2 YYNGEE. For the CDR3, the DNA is TGTGCCAGCGCAAAAAGTGGGACAGGGCGCTATGGCTACACCTTC. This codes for CASAKSGTGRYGYTF.

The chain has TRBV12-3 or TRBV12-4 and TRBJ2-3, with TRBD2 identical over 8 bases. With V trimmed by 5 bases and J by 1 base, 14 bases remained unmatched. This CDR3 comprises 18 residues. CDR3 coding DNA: TGTGCCAGCAGTCCCGGGGGGGGTCGGGGGGCGGGCACAGATACGCAGTATTTT. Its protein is CASSPGGGRGAGTDTQYF.

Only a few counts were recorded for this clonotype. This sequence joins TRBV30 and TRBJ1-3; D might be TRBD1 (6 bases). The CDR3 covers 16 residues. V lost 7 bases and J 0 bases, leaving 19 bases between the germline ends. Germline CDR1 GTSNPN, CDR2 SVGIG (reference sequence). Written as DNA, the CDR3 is TGTGCCTCAACCTCGGGAGGGGGTTTCTCTGGAAACACCATATATTTT. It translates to CASTSGGGFSGNTIYF.

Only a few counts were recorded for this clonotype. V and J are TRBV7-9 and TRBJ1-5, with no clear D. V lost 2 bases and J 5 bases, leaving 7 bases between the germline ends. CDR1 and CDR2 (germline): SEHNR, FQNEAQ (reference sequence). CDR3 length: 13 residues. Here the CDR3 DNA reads TGTGCCAGCAGCTTAAACCTCTATCAGCCCCAGCATTTT. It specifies CASSLNLYQPQHF.

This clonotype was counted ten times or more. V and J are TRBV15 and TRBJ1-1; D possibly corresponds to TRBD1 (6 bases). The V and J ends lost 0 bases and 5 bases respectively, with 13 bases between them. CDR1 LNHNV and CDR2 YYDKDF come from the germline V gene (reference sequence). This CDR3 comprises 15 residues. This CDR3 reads CATSRDLQGRTEAFF. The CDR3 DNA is TGTGCCACCAGCAGAGATTTGCAGGGGCGAACTGAAGCTTTCTTT.

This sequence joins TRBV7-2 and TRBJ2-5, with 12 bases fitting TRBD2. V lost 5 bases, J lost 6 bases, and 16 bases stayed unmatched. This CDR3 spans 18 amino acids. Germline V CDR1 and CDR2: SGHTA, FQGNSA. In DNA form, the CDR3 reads TGTGCCAGCAGCCAAAGCTCTAGCGGGGGGGCCGTTTGGAAGACCCAGTACTTC. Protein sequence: CASSQSSSGGAVWKTQYF.

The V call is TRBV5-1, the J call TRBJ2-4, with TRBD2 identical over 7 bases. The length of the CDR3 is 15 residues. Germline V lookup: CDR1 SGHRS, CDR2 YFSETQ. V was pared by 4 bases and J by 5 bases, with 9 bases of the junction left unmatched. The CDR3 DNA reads TGCGCCAGCAGCCCACCGGGGGGTCTTCAAAACATTCAGTACTTC. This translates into CASSPPGGLQNIQYF.

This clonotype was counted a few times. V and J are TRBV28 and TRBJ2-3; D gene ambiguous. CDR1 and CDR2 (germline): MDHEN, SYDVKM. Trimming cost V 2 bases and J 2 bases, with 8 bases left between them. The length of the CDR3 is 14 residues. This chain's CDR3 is CASSLVGPTDTQYF. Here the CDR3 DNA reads TGTGCCAGCAGTTTAGTCGGCCCCACAGATACGCAGTATTTT.

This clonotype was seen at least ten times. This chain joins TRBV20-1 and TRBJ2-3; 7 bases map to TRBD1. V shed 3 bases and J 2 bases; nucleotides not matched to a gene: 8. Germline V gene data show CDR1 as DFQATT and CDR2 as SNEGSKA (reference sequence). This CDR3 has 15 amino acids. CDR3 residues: CSASPLTGNTDTQYF. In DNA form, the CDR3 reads TGCAGTGCTAGCCCCCTGACAGGGAACACAGATACGCAGTATTTT.

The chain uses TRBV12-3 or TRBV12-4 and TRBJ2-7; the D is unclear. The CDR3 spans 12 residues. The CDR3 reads CASSPGSYELYV. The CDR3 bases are TGTGCCAGCAGTCCCGGCTCCTACGAGCTGTACGTC.

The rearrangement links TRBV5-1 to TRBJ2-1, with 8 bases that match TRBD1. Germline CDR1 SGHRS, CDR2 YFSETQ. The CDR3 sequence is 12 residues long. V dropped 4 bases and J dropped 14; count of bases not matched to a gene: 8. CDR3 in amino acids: CASSDRDRNEFF. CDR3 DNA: TGCGCCAGCAGCGACCGGGACAGGAACGAGTTCTTC.

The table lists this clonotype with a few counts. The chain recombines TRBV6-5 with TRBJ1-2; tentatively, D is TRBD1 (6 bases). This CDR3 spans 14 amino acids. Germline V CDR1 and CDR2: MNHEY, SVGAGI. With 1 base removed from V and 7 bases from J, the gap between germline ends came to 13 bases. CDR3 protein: CASSYWGGKFGYTF. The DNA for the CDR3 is TGTGCCAGCAGTTACTGGGGGGGCAAGTTTGGCTACACCTTC.

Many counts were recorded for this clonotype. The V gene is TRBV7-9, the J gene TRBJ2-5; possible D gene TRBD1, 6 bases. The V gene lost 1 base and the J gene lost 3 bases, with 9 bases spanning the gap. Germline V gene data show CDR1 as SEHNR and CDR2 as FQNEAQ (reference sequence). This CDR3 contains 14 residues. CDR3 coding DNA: TGTGCCAGCAGCTTAGTGGGACAAGAAGAGACCCAGTACTTC. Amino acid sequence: CASSLVGQEETQYF.

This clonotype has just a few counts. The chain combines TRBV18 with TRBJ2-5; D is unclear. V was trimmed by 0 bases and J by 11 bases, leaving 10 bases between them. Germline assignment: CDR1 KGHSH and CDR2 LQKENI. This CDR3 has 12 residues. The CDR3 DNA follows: TGTGCCAGCTCACCACCAGCTTTTGGGCAGTACTTC. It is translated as CASSPPAFGQYF.

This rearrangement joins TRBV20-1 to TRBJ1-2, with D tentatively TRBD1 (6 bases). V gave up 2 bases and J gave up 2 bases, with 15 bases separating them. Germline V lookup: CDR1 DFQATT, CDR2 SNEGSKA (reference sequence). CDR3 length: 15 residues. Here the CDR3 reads CSARRDTLINYGYTF. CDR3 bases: TGCAGTGCTAGAAGGGACACCTTGATAAACTATGGCTACACCTTC.

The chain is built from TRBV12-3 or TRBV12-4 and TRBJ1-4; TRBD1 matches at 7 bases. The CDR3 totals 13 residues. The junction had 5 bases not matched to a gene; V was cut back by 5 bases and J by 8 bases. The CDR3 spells CASSDRVKEKLFF. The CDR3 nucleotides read TGTGCCAGCAGTGACAGGGTAAAGGAAAAACTGTTTTTT.

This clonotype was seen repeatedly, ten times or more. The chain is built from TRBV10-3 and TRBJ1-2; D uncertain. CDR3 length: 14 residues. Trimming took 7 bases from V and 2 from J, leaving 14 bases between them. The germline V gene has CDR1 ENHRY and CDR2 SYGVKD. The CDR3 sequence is CAINPDGSNYGYTF. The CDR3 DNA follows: TGTGCCATCAACCCCGACGGATCCAACTATGGCTACACCTTC.

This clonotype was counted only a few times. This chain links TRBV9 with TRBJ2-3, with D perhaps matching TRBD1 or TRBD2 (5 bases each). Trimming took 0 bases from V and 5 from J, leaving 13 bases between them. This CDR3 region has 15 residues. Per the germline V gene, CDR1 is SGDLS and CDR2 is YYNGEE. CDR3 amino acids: CASSVGAAGKDTQYF. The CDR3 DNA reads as TGTGCCAGCAGCGTAGGAGCGGCAGGGAAAGATACGCAGTATTTT. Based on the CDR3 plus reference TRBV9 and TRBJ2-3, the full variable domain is DSGVTQTPKHLITATGQRVTLRCSPRSGDLSVYWYQQSLDQGLQFLIQYYNGEERAKGNILERFSAQQFPDLHSELNLSSLELGDSALYFCASSVGAAGKDTQYFGPGTRLTVL.

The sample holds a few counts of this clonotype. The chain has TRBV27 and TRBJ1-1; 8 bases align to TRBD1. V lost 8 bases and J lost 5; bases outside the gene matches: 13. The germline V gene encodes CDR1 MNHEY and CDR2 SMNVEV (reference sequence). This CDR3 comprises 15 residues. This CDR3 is CASAGQGTGRTEAFF. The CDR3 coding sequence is TGTGCCAGCGCCGGACAGGGTACGGGCCGAACTGAAGCTTTCTTT.

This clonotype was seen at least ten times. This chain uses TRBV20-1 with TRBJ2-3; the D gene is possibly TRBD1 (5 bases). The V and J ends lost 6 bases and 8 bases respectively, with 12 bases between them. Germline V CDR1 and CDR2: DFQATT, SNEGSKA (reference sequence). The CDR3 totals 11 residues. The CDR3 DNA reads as TGCAGTGCCACCCGAAGGGGTACGCAGTATTTT. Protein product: CSATRRGTQYF.

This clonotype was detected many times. In DNA form, the CDR3 reads TGTGCCAGCAGCCGGGGTGGTCCCGGGGGCAAAAACATTCAGTACTTC. Protein: CASSRGGPGGKNIQYF. The chain joins TRBV7-9 to TRBJ2-4, with D possibly matching TRBD2 (6 bases). Trimming took off 5 bases at V and 3 bases at J, with 17 bases between the two ends. There are 16 residues in the CDR3. From germline, CDR1 is SEHNR and CDR2 FQNEAQ (reference sequence).

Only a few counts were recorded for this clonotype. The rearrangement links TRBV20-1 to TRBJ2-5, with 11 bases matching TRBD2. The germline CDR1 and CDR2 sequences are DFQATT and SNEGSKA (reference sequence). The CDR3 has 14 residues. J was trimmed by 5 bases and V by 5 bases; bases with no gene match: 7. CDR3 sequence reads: CSAGSGGDHETQYF. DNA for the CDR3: TGCAGTGCTGGTAGCGGGGGGGATCACGAGACCCAGTACTTC.

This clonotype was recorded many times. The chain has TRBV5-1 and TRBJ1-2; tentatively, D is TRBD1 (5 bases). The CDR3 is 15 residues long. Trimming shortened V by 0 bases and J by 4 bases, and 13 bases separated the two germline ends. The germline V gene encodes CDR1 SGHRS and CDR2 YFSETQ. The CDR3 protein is CASSLAAGGGYGYTF. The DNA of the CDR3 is TGCGCCAGCAGCTTGGCCGCCGGCGGGGGCTATGGCTACACCTTC. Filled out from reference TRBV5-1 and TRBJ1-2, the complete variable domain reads KAGVTQTPRYLIKTRGQQVTLSCSPISGHRSVSWYQQTPGQGLQFLFEYFSETQRNKGNFPGRFSGRQFSNSRSEMNVSTLELGDSALYLCASSLAAGGGYGYTFGSGTRLTVV.

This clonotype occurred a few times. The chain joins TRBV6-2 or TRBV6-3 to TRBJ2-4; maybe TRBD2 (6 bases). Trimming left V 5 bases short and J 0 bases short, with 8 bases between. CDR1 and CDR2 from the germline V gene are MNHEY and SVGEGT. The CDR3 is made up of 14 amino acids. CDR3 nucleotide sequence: TGTGCCAGCAGTCGCGGGACAGCCAAAAACATTCAGTACTTC. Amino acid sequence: CASSRGTAKNIQYF.

CDR3 bases: TGCAGTGCTAGGGTGGGGCCCTACGAGCAGTACTTC. Translating it yields CSARVGPYEQYF. The chain carries TRBV20-1 and TRBJ2-7; D might be TRBD1 (5 bases). The germline V gene encodes CDR1 DFQATT and CDR2 SNEGSKA (reference sequence). CDR3 length: 12 amino acids. The V end lost 3 bases, the J end lost 2 bases, and 8 bases lay between the germline ends.

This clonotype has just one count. CDR3 region: CASSPIDRDYGYTF. The CDR3, as DNA: TGTGCCAGCAGCCCAATCGACAGGGACTATGGCTACACCTTC. V is TRBV5-6 and J is TRBJ1-2; 7 bases are a match to TRBD1. V lost 4 bases and J lost 3; bases outside the gene matches: 6. CDR3 length: 14 amino acids. Germline CDR1 SGHDT, CDR2 YYEEEE.

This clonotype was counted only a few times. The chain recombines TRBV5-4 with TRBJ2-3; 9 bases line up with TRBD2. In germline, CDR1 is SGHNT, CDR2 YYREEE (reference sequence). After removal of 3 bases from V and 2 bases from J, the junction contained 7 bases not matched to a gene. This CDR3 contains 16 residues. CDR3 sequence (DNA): TGTGCCAGCAGCTCGCTAGCGGGGCGTGACACAGATACGCAGTATTTT. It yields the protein CASSSLAGRDTDTQYF.